A single sample gave rise to the 17 T cell receptor beta chains below, sequenced in a study of glioma-infiltrating T cells. The iRepertoire nested amplicon-rescue multiplex PCR amplified TCR alpha and beta CDR3s from RNA. Each CDR3 protein is one row after TCRdb ran MiXCR on the multiplex PCR reads. Of fewer than 200,000 distinct CDR3 sequences in the sample, roughly a third were seen once. The sequenced sample consisted of glioma tissue, nonneoplastic brain tissue, or PBMCs (not recorded which). The receptors here all came from a human donor with low-grade glioma or glioblastoma, undergoing nonglioma brain surgery, or in good health (not recorded which).

Note on this clonotype: Because the CDR3's place on the DNA is in doubt, the DNA is left out and the CDR3 is given as listed by TCRdb. The chain has TRBV28 and TRBJ1-2; the table's D gene call, TRBD1, was not cross checked with the DNA. From germline, CDR1 is MDHEN and CDR2 SYDVKM. Ends included, the CDR3 has 15 residues. Here the CDR3 reads CASSSPGQGNYGCTF.

Concerning this clonotype itself: A single base separates this from a much larger clone, so it may be a read error. Here the CDR3 DNA reads TGTGCCAGCAGCCCGTTGATCTCTCGCGCGGCCAGCGCAGATACGCAGTATTTT. Its protein product is CASSPLISRAASADTQYF. V gene TRBV3-1 combines with J gene TRBJ2-3; D is unclear. This CDR3 region has 18 residues. V gave up 4 bases and J gave up 4 bases, with 24 bases separating them. CDR1 and CDR2 from the germline V gene are LGHDT and YNNKEL (reference sequence).

This clonotype was seen ten or more times. The J gene is TRBJ1-5, the V gene TRBV19, with D possibly TRBD1 on 5 matching bases. This CDR3 region has 15 residues. The V gene's germline CDR1 is LNHDA and CDR2 SQIVND (reference sequence). V dropped 6 bases and J dropped 0 bases, with 12 bases sitting between them. CDR3 sequence (DNA): TGTGCCAGTAGAACCCCGGGGCTTAGCAATCAGCCCCAGCATTTT. As protein: CASRTPGLSNQPQHF.

This clonotype appeared many times. The rearrangement uses TRBV15 and TRBJ1-4, with 9 bases aligning to TRBD1. The junction had 1 base not matched to a gene; V was cut back by 1 base and J by 7 bases. This CDR3 contains 14 residues. CDR1 LNHNV and CDR2 YYDKDF come from the germline V gene (reference sequence). CDR3 region: CATSRGQGGEKLFF. DNA of the CDR3: TGTGCCACCAGCAGAGGACAGGGGGGTGAAAAACTGTTTTTT.

About this clonotype: A much larger clone is a single base away; this may be a read error. The CDR3, as DNA: TGTGCCAGCAGCGCTGGACAGGCTGGAGAGACCCAGTACTTC. Protein product: CASSAGQAGETQYF. V usage is TRBV7-3 and J usage is TRBJ2-5; 7 bases align to TRBD1. V shed 5 bases, J shed 4 bases, and the junction held 7 bases outside the gene matches. The germline CDR1 and CDR2 sequences are SGHTA and FQGTGA. This CDR3 region has 14 residues. Looking up the rest from reference TRBV7-3 and TRBJ2-5 gives the full variable domain: GAGVSQTPSNKVTEKGKYVELRCDPISGHTALYWYRQSLGQGPEFLIYFQGTGAADDSGLPNDRFFAVRPEGSVSTLKIQRTERGDSAVYLCASSAGQAGETQYFGPGTRLLVL.

This clonotype was seen a few times. The chain couples TRBV19 to TRBJ2-7, with 10 positions matching TRBD2. The CDR3 runs to 17 residues. CDR1 is LNHDA, CDR2 SQIVND, per germline (reference sequence). The V and J ends lost 2 bases and 5 bases, in that order; junction bases with no gene match: 12. The CDR3 here is CASSITQLAGGLNEQYF. As DNA, the CDR3 is TGTGCCAGTAGTATAACCCAATTAGCGGGAGGTCTCAACGAGCAGTACTTC.

Ten or more counts support this clonotype. This chain joins TRBV6-1 and TRBJ1-1; D not certain. The germline CDR1 and CDR2 sequences are MNHNS and SASEGT. CDR3 length: 14 residues. V lost 5 bases and J lost 1, with 11 bases in between. The CDR3 DNA is TGTGCCAGCAGTTACCAGAATCGGAACACTGAAGCTTTCTTT. Amino acids: CASSYQNRNTEAFF.

In this sample, this clonotype turned up many times. The V gene is TRBV20-1, the J gene TRBJ1-2, with TRBD1 matching over 7 bases. Per germline, CDR1 DFQATT and CDR2 SNEGSKA (reference sequence). V was clipped by 0 bases and J by 2 bases; unmatched bases: 3. CDR3 length: 14 amino acids. The CDR3: CSARDTGANYGYTF. CDR3 sequence (DNA): TGCAGTGCTAGAGATACAGGGGCAAACTATGGCTACACCTTC.

The chain recombines TRBV7-9 with TRBJ2-3; D not certain. V dropped 5 bases and J dropped 7 bases, with 10 bases sitting between them. The germline gives CDR1 SEHNR, CDR2 FQNEAQ (reference sequence). This CDR3 is 12 amino acids long. The CDR3 DNA sequence: TGTGCCAGCAGCCTCTCCGGAAATACGCAGTATTTT. Translating gives CASSLSGNTQYF.

In this sample, this clonotype turned up many times. The J gene is TRBJ2-3, the V gene TRBV28; possible D gene TRBD2, 5 bases. The CDR3 totals 12 residues. Trimming stripped 6 bases from V and 6 bases from J, with 10 bases between. Germline V lookup: CDR1 MDHEN, CDR2 SYDVKM. The CDR3 DNA reads as TGTGCCAGCAGCCGGCCGGGGGATACGCAGTATTTT. Protein product: CASSRPGDTQYF.

For this clonotype: A junction boundary mismatches the germline segment, possibly from a read error. CDR3 sequence (DNA): TGTGCCAGCAGCAGAGCCAGGACTAGCGGAAACACAGATACGCAGTGTTTT. Protein sequence: CASSRARTSGNTDTQCF. The chain combines TRBV27 with TRBJ2-3; 10 bases align to TRBD2. CDR1 is MNHEY, CDR2 SMNVEV, per germline (reference sequence). There are 17 residues in the CDR3.

The sample holds a few counts of this clonotype. The CDR3 here is CASSRVGSEETQYF. CDR3 bases: TGTGCCAGCAGTCGGGTCGGCTCAGAAGAGACCCAGTACTTC. The chain uses TRBV12-3 or TRBV12-4 and TRBJ2-5; no reliable D call. The CDR3 loop spans 14 amino acids. Trimming shortened V by 5 bases and J by 3 bases, and 13 bases separated the two germline ends.

This clonotype was counted at least ten times. The rearrangement uses TRBV7-2 and TRBJ1-1; D is unresolved. Looked up from germline, CDR1 is SGHTA and CDR2 is FQGNSA. V was pared by 6 bases and J by 1 base, with 9 bases between. The CDR3 runs to 13 residues. The CDR3 is CASRFSENTEAFF. DNA of the CDR3: TGTGCCAGCAGGTTCAGCGAGAACACTGAAGCTTTCTTT.

As for this clonotype: Since no conserved phenylalanine or tryptophan closes the CDR3, a read error is the likely cause. J is TRBJ2-1 and V is TRBV28, with 7 bases matching TRBD2. TRBJ2-5 explains the end of the DNA better; the J call may be wrong. The length of the CDR3 is 16 residues. The germline CDR1 and CDR2 sequences are MDHEN and SYDVKM. In DNA form, the CDR3 reads TGTGCCAGCAGCTATGCCCCTGGCGGGCGGGAGGAGACCCAGTACCTC. This codes for CASSYAPGGREETQYL.

This clonotype was seen repeatedly, ten times or more. J is TRBJ2-3 and V is TRBV7-9; D is unclear. This CDR3 has 15 amino acids. The V and J ends lost 1 base and 2 bases respectively, with 10 bases between them. Germline CDR1 reads SEHNR; CDR2 reads FQNEAQ (reference sequence). DNA of the CDR3: TGTGCCAGCAGCTTAGGTTCAGGATACACAGATACGCAGTATTTT. Its translation is CASSLGSGYTDTQYF.

The V call is TRBV29-1, the J call TRBJ2-3; TRBD1 aligns across 8 bases. With V trimmed by 1 base and J by 0 bases, 0 bases remained unmatched. Per germline, CDR1 SQVTM and CDR2 ANQGSEA. The CDR3 is 14 residues long. As DNA, the CDR3 is TGCAGCGTTGAAGGGACAGGGAGCACAGATACGCAGTATTTT. Its translation is CSVEGTGSTDTQYF.

This clonotype was counted at least ten times. The junction shows a germline mismatch at one end, possibly a read error. This sequence joins TRBV7-7 and TRBJ2-2, with 7 bases matching TRBD1. Germline V gene lookup returns CDR1 SSHAT and CDR2 FNYEAQ (reference sequence). The CDR3 totals 13 residues. CDR3 region: CASSLDRTGELFF. DNA of the CDR3: TGTGCTAGCAGTTTGGACAGGACCGGGGAGCTGTTTTTT.